The subject of this entry is one T cell receptor beta chain. Germline CDR1 reads SGHNT; CDR2 reads YENEEA. The V end lost 1 base, the J end lost 10 bases, and 8 bases lay between the germline ends. CDR3 length: 12 residues. MiXCR, run by TCRdb on the PCR reads, gives a single entry per CDR3 protein. The table records under 25,000 distinct CDR3 sequences, under 70% of them present only once. The patients had localized lung adenocarcinoma, a non-small cell subtype. This entry belongs to a study of CD4 and CD8 cells across lung adenocarcinoma regions. The specimen sequenced was CD8+ T cells from the center of a lung tumor. This receptor was identified in a female donor with lung adenocarcinoma. The CD4 and CD8 labels of this study may be unreliable. This rearrangement joins TRBV11-3 to TRBJ2-1; D not certain. The CDR3 is CASSLVPDEQFF. As DNA, the CDR3 is TGTGCCAGCAGCTTAGTCCCGGACGAGCAGTTCTTC.